The clone carrying this T cell receptor (beta chain) has a handful of counts. What it binds is not known. The source of the sample is a study of beta chain features in type 1 diabetes. Study results and caveats: Whether TCRB rearrangement is influenced by HLA type was left unresolved in this analysis.

With V trimmed by 4 bases and J by 3 bases, 7 bases remained unmatched. The CDR3 is 15 residues long. Per germline, CDR1 LNHDA and CDR2 SQIVND (reference sequence). There was one heparinised blood draw per donor, averaging roughly 110 mL. Sequenced material consisted of expressed TCRB transcripts (all of the isolated RNA was reverse transcribed). Sequencing used immunoSEQ multiplex PCR; TCRdb keeps in-frame clones, though not all of them. The data show a few hundred thousand clones, about 16% seen once. V and J are TRBV19 and TRBJ2-5, with 8 bases aligning to TRBD2. The sample consisted of naive CD4+ T cells from blood. This clonotype originated in a woman between 18 and 29 years old in good health. The DNA for the CDR3 is TGTGCCAGTAGTAGAACCGGGACTAGAGAAGAGACCCAGTACTTC. Amino acids: CASSRTGTREETQYF. Filled out from reference TRBV19 and TRBJ2-5, the complete variable domain reads DGGITQSPKYLFRKEGQNVTLSCEQNLNHDAMYWYRQDPGQGLRLIYYSQIVNDFQKGDIAEGYSVSREKKESFPLTVTSAQKNPTAFYLCASSRTGTREETQYFGPGTRLLVL.